This T cell receptor (beta chain) came from a study of shared clonotypes between healthy human individuals. Study results and limitations: Rarefaction indicated that sorted-subset sequencing remained incomplete although depth was large. The authors sampled blood alone, and tissue repertoires likely differ. An effect of sequencing depth on clonotype sharing among donors was expected.

This clone was counted once. Its specificity is not known. Trimming took 10 bases from V and 0 from J; bases not matched to a gene: 7. CDR3 size: 14 residues. From germline, CDR1 is ENHRY and CDR2 SYGVKD. TCRdb's table, derived via immunoSEQ multiplex PCR, lists solely in-frame clones and lacks some. The sample records about 640,000 clones, 72% being singletons. This TCR was recovered from a woman aged 25 to 39 in good health. The rearrangement uses TRBV10-3 and TRBJ1-1, with TRBD1 identical over 8 bases. Sequences were obtained from memory CD4+ T cells sorted from blood. Subset specified: CD45RA-negative fraction. The CDR3 DNA is TGTGCCACCGGGACAGGTGAAATGAACACTGAAGCTTTCTTT. Translation gives CATGTGEMNTEAFF.